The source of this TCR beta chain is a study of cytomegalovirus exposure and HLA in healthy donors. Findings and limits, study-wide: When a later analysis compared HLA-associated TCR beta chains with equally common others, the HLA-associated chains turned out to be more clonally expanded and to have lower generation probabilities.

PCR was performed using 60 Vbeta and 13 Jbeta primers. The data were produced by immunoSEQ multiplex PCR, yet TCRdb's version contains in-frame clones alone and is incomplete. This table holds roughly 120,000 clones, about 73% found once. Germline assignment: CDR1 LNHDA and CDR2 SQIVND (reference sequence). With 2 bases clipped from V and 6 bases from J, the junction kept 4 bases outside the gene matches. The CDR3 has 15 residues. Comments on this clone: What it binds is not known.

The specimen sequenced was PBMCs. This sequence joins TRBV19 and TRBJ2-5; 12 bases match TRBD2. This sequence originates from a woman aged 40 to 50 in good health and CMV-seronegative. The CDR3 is CASSILAGGPQTQYF. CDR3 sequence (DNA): TGTGCCAGTAGTATACTAGCGGGGGGGCCGCAGACCCAGTACTTC.